This T cell receptor (beta chain) came from a study of vaccination effects on CD4 cells after COVID-19. Study-level background: Sampling occurred a median 72 days post second dose, range 14 to 241.

Before sequencing took place, the ViraFEST assay used viral peptide pools to expand antigen-specific CD4+ T cells. With approximately ten days of culture completed, CD4+ T cells were isolated. Participants each got two BNT162b2 or mRNA-1273 vaccine doses. Negative nucleocapsid antibody tests before and after vaccination confirmed no previous SARS-CoV-2 infection. Of note for this clone: Its specificity is not known.

Germline V gene lookup returns CDR1 MNHEY and CDR2 SVGAGI. Losses at the gene ends were 7 bases for V and 7 bases for J; bases not matched to a gene: 9. This CDR3 region has 15 residues. This table comes from immunoSEQ multiplex PCR, and its TCRdb copy is limited to in-frame clones, with some not included. The table shows roughly 23,000 clones, with around 70% occurring only once. This specimen was CD4+ T cells from PBMCs cultured with HCoV-NL63 spike peptides, taken after COVID-19 vaccination. This chain connects TRBV6-5 to TRBJ1-6; 8 positions agree with TRBD1. This TCR came from a human donor who received a COVID-19 vaccine. The CDR3 sequence: CASNTPDRGNSPLHF. The CDR3, as DNA: TGTGCCAGCAACACACCCGACAGGGGAAATTCACCCCTCCACTTT.